This TCR beta chain derives from a study of Graves' ophthalmopathy and Graves' hyperthyroidism. Study context: Before any treatment was given, at initial diagnosis, peripheral blood was collected.

Amplified TCR beta CDR3 regions were obtained using RNA transcripts as template. HTBI primers served in a first-round RT-PCR, which a second-round multiplex PCR followed. TCRdb re-called the multiplex PCR reads with MiXCR, one entry per CDR3 protein. The sample lists roughly 420,000 distinct CDR3 sequences, under 25% occurring once. Stable hyperthyroid donors showed no ophthalmopathy during 18 months follow-up. If patients had other autoimmune diseases, uncontrolled infections, pregnancy or lactation, they were excluded. General study points: Thyroid clonotypes that were expanded above 0.001 frequency mostly also appeared in blood.

Trimming cost V 7 bases and J 4 bases, with 13 bases left between them. Germline assignment: CDR1 LNHDA and CDR2 SQIVND (reference sequence). This CDR3 is built from 13 residues. As to this clonotype: Its antigen remains unidentified.

The chain combines TRBV19 with TRBJ1-1, with D tentatively TRBD1 (5 bases). Sequenced input: peripheral blood. This sequence was found in a woman aged 18-30 years with stable Graves' hyperthyroidism. The CDR3 DNA sequence: TGTGCCAGTACCCCCGGGGGGGGCACTGAAGCTTTCTTT. Its protein product is CASTPGGGTEAFF.